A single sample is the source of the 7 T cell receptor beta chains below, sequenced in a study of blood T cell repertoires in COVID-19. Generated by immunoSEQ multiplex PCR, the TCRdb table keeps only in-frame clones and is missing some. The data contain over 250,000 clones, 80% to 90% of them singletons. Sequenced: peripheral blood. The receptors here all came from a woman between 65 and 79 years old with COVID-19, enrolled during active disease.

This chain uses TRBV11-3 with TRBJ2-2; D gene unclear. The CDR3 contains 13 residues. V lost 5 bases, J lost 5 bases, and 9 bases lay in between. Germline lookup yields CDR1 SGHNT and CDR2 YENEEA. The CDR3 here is CASSPITTGELFF. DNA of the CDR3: TGTGCCAGCAGCCCAATCACAACCGGGGAGCTGTTTTTT.

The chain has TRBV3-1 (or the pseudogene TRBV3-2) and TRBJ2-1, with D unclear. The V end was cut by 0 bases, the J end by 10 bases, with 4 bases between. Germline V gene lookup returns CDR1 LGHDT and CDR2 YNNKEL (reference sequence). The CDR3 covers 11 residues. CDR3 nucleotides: TGTGCCAGCAGCCAAGAGGAGGAGCAGTTCTTC. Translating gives CASSQEEEQFF.

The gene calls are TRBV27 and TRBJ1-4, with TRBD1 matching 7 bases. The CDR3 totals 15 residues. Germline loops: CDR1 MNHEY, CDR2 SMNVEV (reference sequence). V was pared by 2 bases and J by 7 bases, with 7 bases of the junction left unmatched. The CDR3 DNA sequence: TGTGCCAGCAGTTTAGAGGGGGCGGAAGGTGAAAAACTGTTTTTT. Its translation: CASSLEGAEGEKLFF. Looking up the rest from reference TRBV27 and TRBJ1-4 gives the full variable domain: EAQVTQNPRYLITVTGKKLTVTCSQNMNHEYMSWYRQDPGLGLRQIYYSMNVEVTDKGDVPEGYKVSRKEKRNFPLILESPSPNQTSLYFCASSLEGAEGEKLFFGSGTQLSVL.

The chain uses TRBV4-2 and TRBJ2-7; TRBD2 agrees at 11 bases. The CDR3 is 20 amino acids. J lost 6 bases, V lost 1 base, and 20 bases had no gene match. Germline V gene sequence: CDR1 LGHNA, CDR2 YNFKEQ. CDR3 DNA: TGTGCCAGCAGCCAAGTTACTAGTTCGGGTAGCGGGAGGGCCCTCCCCGAGCAGTACTTC. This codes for CASSQVTSSGSGRALPEQYF.

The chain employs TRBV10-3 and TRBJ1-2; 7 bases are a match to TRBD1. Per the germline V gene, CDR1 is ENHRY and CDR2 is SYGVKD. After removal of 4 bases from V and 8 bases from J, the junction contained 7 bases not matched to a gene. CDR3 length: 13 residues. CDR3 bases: TGTGCCATCAGTGCGGAGGGGGCCTACGGCTACACCTTC. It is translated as CAISAEGAYGYTF.

Here the CDR3 reads CSVESRGRGETQYF. The CDR3, as DNA: TGCAGCGTTGAAAGCAGGGGGCGCGGGGAGACCCAGTACTTC. This chain joins TRBV29-1 and TRBJ2-5; 8 bases line up with TRBD1. The CDR3 has 14 amino acids. CDR1 is SQVTM and CDR2 is ANQGSEA in the germline V gene. Unmatched junction bases numbered 7, after V lost 2 bases and J lost 5 bases.

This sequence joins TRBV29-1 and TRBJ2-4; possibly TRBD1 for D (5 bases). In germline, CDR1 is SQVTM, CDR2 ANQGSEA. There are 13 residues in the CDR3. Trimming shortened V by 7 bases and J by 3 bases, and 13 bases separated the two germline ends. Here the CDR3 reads CSAAGAGKNIQYF. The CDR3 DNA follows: TGCAGCGCTGCTGGGGCAGGCAAAAACATTCAGTACTTC.